This entry lists 12 T cell receptor beta chains sequenced from one sample in a study of graft-versus-host responses after intestinal transplantation. Some clones are missing from TCRdb's copy, which holds only in-frame ones; the method was immunoSEQ multiplex PCR. The table records roughly 99,000 clones, around 90% of them present only once. Antigens for these TCRs are unknown. The specimen was unstimulated CD8+ T cells sorted from spleen or lymph node cells, collected before transplant. These receptors were taken from a human donor who was the organ donor for an intestinal transplant.

The chain carries TRBV7-3 and TRBJ2-1, with 8 bases that match TRBD2. The CDR3 runs 15 residues. Germline assignment: CDR1 SGHTA and CDR2 FQGTGA. The V segment lost 5 bases and the J segment 3 bases; nucleotides outside the gene matches: 6. CDR3 nucleotide sequence: TGTGCCAGCAGCGTAGTAGCGGGGTACTACAATGAGCAGTTCTTC. It yields the protein CASSVVAGYYNEQFF.

The rearrangement uses TRBV6-6 and TRBJ2-5, with unresolved D. This CDR3 contains 15 residues. V lost 2 bases to trimming and J lost 7 bases, with 17 bases between them. From germline, CDR1 is MNHNY and CDR2 SVGAGI (reference sequence). CDR3 DNA: TGTGCCAGCAGTTACATAGTTGAGGCCGTCGGGACCCAGTACTTC. Translation gives CASSYIVEAVGTQYF.

With regard to this clone: Other DNA variants within this sample encode the same CDR3. The V gene is TRBV5-6, the J gene TRBJ2-7; TRBD2 is a possible D gene (6 bases). Germline assignment: CDR1 SGHDT and CDR2 YYEEEE. Trimming removed 2 bases from V and 0 bases from J, with 6 bases in between. The CDR3 totals 13 residues. CDR3 nucleotides: TGTGCCAGCAGCTTCGGGAGCTCCTACGAGCAGTACTTC. This sequence encodes CASSFGSSYEQYF.

The V gene is TRBV7-8, the J gene TRBJ2-1; D is ambiguous. Germline assignment: CDR1 SGHVS and CDR2 FQNEAQ. The CDR3 length is 14 residues. V gave up 1 base and J gave up 9 bases, with 13 bases separating them. CDR3 in DNA: TGTGCCAGCAGCTTAGTCGCAGGTGACCTTGAGCAGTTCTTC. Amino acids: CASSLVAGDLEQFF.

The rearrangement joins TRBV30 to TRBJ1-3; 7 bases are shared with TRBD1. V trimming: 7 bases; J trimming: 0 bases; junction bases outside the gene matches: 18. There are 18 residues in the CDR3. Germline V lookup: CDR1 GTSNPN, CDR2 SVGIG (reference sequence). The CDR3 region is CASCLVWTGHHSGNTIYF. In DNA, the CDR3 is TGTGCCTCCTGCTTGGTTTGGACAGGCCATCACTCTGGAAACACCATATATTTT.

The V call is TRBV29-1, the J call TRBJ1-2, with D perhaps matching TRBD1 (6 bases). The V end was cut by 3 bases, the J end by 5 bases, with 13 bases between. The CDR3 is 13 residues long. The V gene's germline CDR1 is SQVTM and CDR2 ANQGSEA. CDR3 residues: CSVDFRDNYGYTF. The CDR3 bases are TGCAGCGTTGATTTCAGGGACAATTATGGCTACACCTTC.

This clone has a handful of counts. CDR3: CASSYSYQVSYEQYF. In DNA, the CDR3 is TGTGCCAGCAGTTACTCTTACCAGGTGTCTTACGAGCAGTACTTC. The chain employs TRBV6-5 and TRBJ2-7; D gene ambiguous. The CDR3 length is 15 residues. Deletions cut 0 bases from V and 4 bases from J, with 13 bases between. Germline CDR1 is MNHEY and CDR2 is SVGAGI.

This chain connects TRBV7-9 to TRBJ2-7, with 7 positions matching TRBD1. The junction had 6 bases not matched to a gene; V was cut back by 4 bases and J by 3 bases. The length of the CDR3 is 14 residues. Per germline, CDR1 SEHNR and CDR2 FQNEAQ (reference sequence). The CDR3 coding sequence is TGTGCCAGCAGCTCTGTAGACAGGGACTACGAGCAGTACTTC. Encoded protein: CASSSVDRDYEQYF.

Comments on this clone: Within the sample, other DNA sequences also encode this same CDR3. The J gene is TRBJ2-7, the V gene TRBV6-5, with 9 positions matching TRBD1. CDR1 and CDR2 (germline): MNHEY, SVGAGI. The CDR3 covers 14 residues. J was trimmed by 2 bases and V by 4 bases; bases with no gene match: 3. The CDR3 coding sequence is TGTGCCAGCAGTTGGGGACAGGGAGCCTACGAGCAGTACTTC. Translating it yields CASSWGQGAYEQYF.

The chain couples TRBV7-3 to TRBJ2-2; D perhaps matches TRBD1 (5 bases). Trimming took off 0 bases at V and 0 bases at J, with 14 bases between the two ends. This CDR3 has 18 amino acids. CDR1 and CDR2 from the germline V gene are SGHTA and FQGTGA. The CDR3 sequence: CASSLTGARATNTGELFF. The CDR3 coding sequence is TGTGCCAGCAGCTTAACTGGGGCCCGGGCTACGAACACCGGGGAGCTGTTTTTT.

The chain joins TRBV30 to TRBJ1-5, with D unclear. Germline values: CDR1 GTSNPN, CDR2 SVGIG (reference sequence). The CDR3 runs to 14 residues. V dropped 3 bases and J dropped 2 bases, with 11 bases sitting between them. The CDR3 region has the DNA TGTGCCTGGAGCGGCGGGAGTGGCAATCAGCCCCAGCATTTT. Protein product: CAWSGGSGNQPQHF.

The chain has TRBV5-1 and TRBJ1-1; TRBD1 matches 7 bases. Trimming at V came to 2 bases and at J to 4 bases, leaving 8 bases not matched to a gene. CDR1 is SGHRS and CDR2 is YFSETQ in the germline V gene. The CDR3 extends over 15 amino acids. The CDR3 sequence is CASSFQQGMGTEAFF. The CDR3 DNA reads as TGCGCCAGCAGCTTTCAACAGGGGATGGGCACTGAAGCTTTCTTT.